A single sample is the source of the 17 T cell receptor beta chains below, sequenced in a study of blood T cell repertoires in COVID-19. Profiled with immunoSEQ multiplex PCR; TCRdb holds only in-frame clones, not every one. This table holds roughly 120,000 clones, 90% found once. Material: peripheral blood. The receptors here all came from a man aged 55-75 years with COVID-19, enrolled during active disease.

The rearrangement joins TRBV28 to TRBJ2-7; D gene unclear. The CDR3 runs to 12 residues. V lost 7 bases to trimming and J lost 0 bases, with 7 bases between them. The germline gives CDR1 MDHEN, CDR2 SYDVKM. The CDR3 loop reads CASTRLSYEQYF. The CDR3 nucleotides are TGTGCCAGCACCAGGCTCTCCTACGAGCAGTACTTC. The complete variable domain, with remaining parts taken from reference TRBV28 and TRBJ2-7, reads DVKVTQSSRYLVKRTGEKVFLECVQDMDHENMFWYRQDPGLGLRLIYFSYDVKMKEKGDIPEGYSVSREKKERFSLILESASTNQTSMYLCASTRLSYEQYFGPGTRLTVT.

The V gene is TRBV2, the J gene TRBJ2-3, with 7 positions matching TRBD2. The CDR3 has 14 residues. The trim removed 6 bases at V and 2 bases at J, leaving 5 bases unmatched. Germline CDR1 and CDR2: SNHLY and FYNNEI. The DNA of the CDR3 is TGTGCCAGCAGGGGGAGGGTTAACACAGATACGCAGTATTTT. Its protein product is CASRGRVNTDTQYF.

The DNA for the CDR3 is TGTGCCAGCAGCTCCTCCAGTGGGGGGGGCTACACCTTC. Protein: CASSSSSGGGYTF. The genes are TRBV7-2 and TRBJ1-2; possibly TRBD1 for D (5 bases). Germline V gene sequence: CDR1 SGHTA, CDR2 FQGNSA. This CDR3 contains 13 residues. With 4 bases removed from V and 8 bases from J, the gap between germline ends came to 14 bases.

The DNA for the CDR3 is TGTGCCAGCAGTACCCCCGTGCAGCTAGCGGGACGGGACGCGAACACCGGGGAGCTGTTTTTT. Translated, it gives CASSTPVQLAGRDANTGELFF. The chain has TRBV28 and TRBJ2-2; 9 nucleotides line up with TRBD2. V trimming: 5 bases; J trimming: 0 bases; junction bases outside the gene matches: 19. In germline, CDR1 is MDHEN, CDR2 SYDVKM. This CDR3 contains 21 residues.

This clone appeared once. The chain is built from TRBV19 and TRBJ1-1; D is unclear. The CDR3 consists of 13 residues. CDR1 is LNHDA and CDR2 is SQIVND in the germline V gene (reference sequence). V was trimmed by 2 bases and J by 3 bases, leaving 7 bases between them. The CDR3 region has the DNA TGTGCCAGTAGTATACGAAGAGACACTGAAGCTTTCTTT. Amino acids: CASSIRRDTEAFF.

V is TRBV7-8 and J is TRBJ2-7; 7 bases map to TRBD2. The V gene's germline CDR1 is SGHVS and CDR2 FQNEAQ. This CDR3 is 15 amino acids long. Losses at the gene ends were 0 bases for V and 0 bases for J; bases not matched to a gene: 2. The CDR3 protein is CASSLAPSGSYEQYF. CDR3 DNA: TGTGCCAGCAGCTTAGCTCCTAGCGGCTCCTACGAGCAGTACTTC.

This clone was recorded a few times. The genes are TRBV7-9 and TRBJ1-5; 8 bases map to TRBD1. CDR1 SEHNR and CDR2 FQNEAQ come from the germline V gene (reference sequence). This CDR3 spans 15 amino acids. Trimming removed 6 bases from V and 3 bases from J; junction bases left unmatched: 7. CDR3 sequence: CASRRGQEDNQPQHF. In DNA form, the CDR3 reads TGTGCCAGCAGAAGGGGACAGGAAGACAATCAGCCCCAGCATTTT.

This clone was observed once. The V and J genes are TRBV2 and TRBJ1-2, with 7 bases that match TRBD1. The V gene end was trimmed by 8 bases and the J gene end by 8 bases; junction bases not matched to a gene: 5. This CDR3 region has 11 residues. Germline V gives CDR1 SNHLY, CDR2 FYNNEI. CDR3 DNA sequence: TGTGCCAGCGACAGGGAGACGGGCTACACCTTC. It translates to CASDRETGYTF.

Comment on this clone: This sample includes further DNA sequences coding for the same CDR3. This rearrangement joins TRBV18 to TRBJ2-3; a weak D match, TRBD2 (6 bases). The CDR3 loop spans 14 amino acids. Germline values: CDR1 KGHSH, CDR2 LQKENI. V dropped 2 bases and J dropped 0 bases, with 6 bases sitting between them. The CDR3 here is CASSPGTSTDTQYF. CDR3 nucleotide sequence: TGTGCCAGCTCACCAGGGACTAGCACAGATACGCAGTATTTT.

The chain links TRBV6-1 to TRBJ1-1, with D hard to call. The CDR3 is 15 residues long. CDR1 is MNHNS, CDR2 SASEGT, per germline. V gave up 1 base and J gave up 0 bases, with 9 bases separating them. The CDR3 spells CASSEGRVVNTEAFF. DNA of the CDR3: TGTGCCAGCAGTGAAGGGCGGGTCGTGAACACTGAAGCTTTCTTT.

CDR3 amino acids: CAWSVAGEATEAFF. The CDR3 region has the DNA TGTGCCTGGAGTGTCGCCGGGGAGGCCACTGAAGCTTTCTTT. V usage is TRBV30 and J usage is TRBJ1-1; D unresolved. Trimming took 0 bases from V and 4 from J, leaving 12 bases between them. In germline, CDR1 is GTSNPN, CDR2 SVGIG (reference sequence). The CDR3 extends over 14 amino acids.

This clone was detected once. This chain uses TRBV24-1 with TRBJ1-4; TRBD1 matches at 9 bases. The germline CDR1 and CDR2 sequences are KGHDR and SFDVKD. The trim removed 4 bases at V and 7 bases at J, leaving 6 bases unmatched. The CDR3 runs 15 residues. For the CDR3, the DNA is TGTGCCACCAGTGAAACAGGGGGCAAAGGTGAAAAACTGTTTTTT. Translating gives CATSETGGKGEKLFF.

V usage is TRBV6-5 and J usage is TRBJ1-1; TRBD1 matches 7 bases. Trimming cost V 6 bases and J 8 bases; bases outside gene matches: 3. Germline loops: CDR1 MNHEY, CDR2 SVGAGI. The CDR3 runs to 11 residues. This CDR3 is CASRPGGEAFF. The CDR3, as DNA: TGTGCCAGCAGGCCAGGGGGGGAAGCTTTCTTT.

The chain has TRBV2 and TRBJ2-6, with D possibly matching TRBD1 (6 bases). Germline CDR1 and CDR2: SNHLY and FYNNEI. V was pared by 6 bases and J by 4 bases, with 13 bases between. The CDR3 contains 15 residues. CDR3 sequence reads: CASSVDSSGANVLTF. In nucleotides, the CDR3 is TGTGCCAGCAGCGTGGACAGCTCGGGGGCCAACGTCCTGACTTTC.

This chain joins TRBV19 and TRBJ1-1, with D perhaps TRBD1 (5 bases). This CDR3 is built from 13 residues. Germline lookup yields CDR1 LNHDA and CDR2 SQIVND (reference sequence). Between the trimmed V and J ends, which lost 10 bases and 1 base, there was a span of 13 bases. CDR3 region: CATQLRENTEAFF. CDR3 coding DNA: TGTGCCACCCAACTCAGGGAGAACACTGAAGCTTTCTTT.

The V call is TRBV3-1 (or the pseudogene TRBV3-2), the J call TRBJ2-2; tentative D call: TRBD1 (6 bases). V shed 4 bases and J shed 7 bases, with 13 bases lying between them. Germline lookup yields CDR1 LGHDT and CDR2 YNNKEL (reference sequence). This CDR3 is built from 14 residues. The DNA for the CDR3 is TGTGCCAGCAGCCTCACCACAGGGATCGGGGAGCTGTTTTTT. It yields the protein CASSLTTGIGELFF.

The chain is built from TRBV11-2 and TRBJ1-4; D remains unclear. The V end was cut by 6 bases, the J end by 0 bases, with 8 bases between. The CDR3 loop spans 14 amino acids. Per germline, CDR1 SGHAT and CDR2 FQNNGV. As DNA, the CDR3 is TGTGCCAGCAGTCCCCCCTCAACTAATGAAAAACTGTTTTTT. It codes for CASSPPSTNEKLFF.